This T cell receptor beta chain derives from a study of T cells expressing NK-cell markers. Study in general: All TCR beta repertoires analysed originated from sorted CD3+CD56+NKG2C+, CD3+CD56+NKG2C- and CD3+CD56-NKG2C+ T cells.

The germline gives CDR1 LNHDA, CDR2 SQIVND (reference sequence). This CDR3 has 16 amino acids. TCR beta cDNA was generated via 5'RACE template switching incorporating UMIs. TCRdb reprocessed the 5' RACE reads and stores each CDR3 protein as one record, lacking DNA. The sample holds over 120,000 distinct CDR3 sequences. For this clonotype: Its antigen remains unidentified.

General study points: Dominant NKG2C+ clonotype frequencies of about 1.0-7.0% of CD8+ T cells were measured in six or seven donors. The same clonotypes also predominated in the CD3+CD56-NKG2C+ fraction of a handful of donors.

The sample consisted of blood T cells: a sorted CD56 or NKG2C T cell subset, CD4+ or CD8+ T cells, or bulk PBMC T cells (not recorded which). The receptor comes from a man younger than 35 in good health. This chain links TRBV19 with TRBJ2-1. This chain's CDR3 is CASSILEYGLIDEQFF.